Detailed here is one TCR beta chain. The antigen is unknown. The data were taken from a study of CD8 T cells in ankylosing spondylitis. Germline assignment: CDR1 WSHSY and CDR2 SAAADI. Trimming removed 3 bases at V and 0 bases at J, with 15 bases between. This CDR3 contains 18 residues. Study-wide results and caveats: Seemingly distinctive of ankylosing spondylitis blood was a TCR beta motif formed by eight highly homologous variants.

One entry per CDR3 protein results from TCRdb running MiXCR on the 5' RACE reads. Of about 400,000 distinct CDR3 sequences in the sample, around 22% were seen once. Sequenced: blood, either unsorted or a sorted T cell fraction (not recorded which). The rearrangement joins TRBV10-2 to TRBJ2-6; D call uncertain. This sequence was found in a male donor with ankylosing spondylitis. The CDR3 protein is CASSELPGVLSGANVLTF. For the CDR3, the DNA is TGCGCCAGCAGTGAACTCCCTGGAGTCCTCTCTGGGGCCAACGTCCTGACTTTC.